A selection of T cell receptor beta chains follows, all from one sample in a study of human versus mouse CDR3 diversity and MHC coevolution. Here immunoSEQ multiplex PCR was the method, and the copy in TCRdb shows in-frame clones only, minus some. The table has about 77,000 clones, about 90% seen once; the top ten hold roughly 0.16%. What was sequenced was naive CD4+ T cells from blood. The receptors derive from a person aged 30 to 69 in good health. The CDR3 runs from the conserved cysteine through the conserved F or W. A D gene is named only where the DNA matches it firmly. Rows may omit the clone size; those that give it use once, few, many or a size class.

d_call | j_call | v_call | clone_size | cdr3_nt | cdr3_aa
TRBD2 | TRBJ2-5 | TRBV30 | - | TGTGCCTGGAGTGTTGGTGTTGGGACTAGCCTCCGACAAGAGACCCAGTACTTC | CAWSVGVGTSLRQETQYF
TRBD1 | TRBJ2-7 | TRBV28 | - | TGTGCCAGCAGTCAAGCCCATTACAGGGGATCCTACGAGCAGTACTTC | CASSQAHYRGSYEQYF
- | TRBJ1-2 | TRBV27 | - | TGTGCCAGCAGTTTGAGGACAGCTAATTTACCCTATGGCTACACCTTC | CASSLRTANLPYGYTF
- | TRBJ1-2 | TRBV7-8 | - | TGTGCCAGCAGCTTTAGGGGCTTC | CASSFRGF
TRBD1 | TRBJ1-4 | TRBV6-5 | - | TGTGCCAGCACCCCGGGACAGGGATATTTTGAAAAACTGTTTTTT | CASTPGQGYFEKLFF
TRBD1 | TRBJ1-5 | TRBV19 | - | TGTGCCGGGGGACAGCTTTTGGCCCAGCATTTT | CAGGQLLAQHF
- | TRBJ2-1 | TRBV30 | once | TGTGCCTGGAGTGTATCCAGCGGGTTCCCGCAGTTCTTC | CAWSVSSGFPQFF
- | TRBJ2-3 | TRBV29-1 | - | TGCAGCGCCGAGGACCGGACTAGCACAGATACGCAGTATTTT | CSAEDRTSTDTQYF
TRBD2 | TRBJ2-2 | TRBV28 | - | TGTGCCAGCAGTGGGGGACTAGCCGGGGCCGGGGAGCTGTTTTTT | CASSGGLAGAGELFF
TRBD1 | TRBJ2-5 | TRBV5-1 | - | TGCGTCGACAGGGGGCCACAAGAGACCCAGTACTTC | CVDRGPQETQYF
- | TRBJ2-3 | TRBV30 | - | TGTGCCTGGAGTGTCGTGTCTAATACGCAGTATTTT | CAWSVVSNTQYF
- | TRBJ1-2 | TRBV4-1 | - | TGCGCCAGCAGCCACGGTGAGGAGGGATTAAGTGGCTACACCTTC | CASSHGEEGLSGYTF
- | TRBJ1-1 | TRBV10-2 | - | TGCGCCAGCAGGGATTTAGCTTACGGGAACACTGAAGCTTTCTTT | CASRDLAYGNTEAFF
- | TRBJ2-2 | TRBV5-1 | - | TGCGCCAGCAGCTTCGGTGGCACCGGGGAGCTGTTTTTT | CASSFGGTGELFF
TRBD1 | TRBJ1-6 | TRBV6-5 | once | TGTGCCAGCAGTTACTCGGGACAGGGTGATTCACCCCTCCACTTT | CASSYSGQGDSPLHF
- | TRBJ1-1 | TRBV5-6 | - | TGTGCCAGCACCCGGGGGGGGGCTTTCTTT | CASTRGGAFF
TRBD1 | TRBJ2-7 | TRBV9 | - | TGTGCCAGCAGCACCGCCCCCGCAGGGGGCTACGAGCAGTACTTC | CASSTAPAGGYEQYF
TRBD1 | TRBJ1-6 | TRBV2 | - | TGTGCCAGCAGTGAAGACAGGGGCTCTAGTTCACCCCTCCACTTT | CASSEDRGSSSPLHF
TRBD2 | TRBJ2-1 | TRBV10-3 | - | TGTGCCATCAGTGAGTCGACTAGCGGAGGGGCAGGAGAGCAGTTCTTC | CAISESTSGGAGEQFF
- | TRBJ1-6 | TRBV19 | - | TGTGCCAGTAGTACAACGCAGGGGTGGAATTCACCCCTCCACTTT | CASSTTQGWNSPLHF
- | TRBJ1-1 | TRBV5-1 | - | TGCGCCAGCAGCGCCTCAGCGGCAGAGAACACTGAAGCTTTCTTT | CASSASAAENTEAFF
TRBD1 | TRBJ1-1 | TRBV6-1 | - | TGTGCCAGCATGAGGGGGCAGACCTTTGCTGAAGCTTTCTTT | CASMRGQTFAEAFF
- | TRBJ2-3 | TRBV9 | - | TGTGCCAGCAGCATTAGCGTTAGCACAGATACGCAGTATTTT | CASSISVSTDTQYF
TRBD2 | TRBJ2-3 | TRBV27 | - | TGTGCCAGCAGTGACCCGGTGCTAGCGGGGTTAGATACGCAGTATTTT | CASSDPVLAGLDTQYF
- | TRBJ2-1 | TRBV18 | - | TGTGCCAGCTCACCACCCCAGCGGACCTACAATGAGCAGTTCTTC | CASSPPQRTYNEQFF
- | TRBJ1-1 | TRBV18 | - | TGTGCCAGCTCATCTCGACAGTCTTTAATGAACACTGAAGCTTTCTTT | CASSSRQSLMNTEAFF
- | TRBJ2-2 | TRBV6-4 | - | TGTGCCAGCAGTACCAATTACATCAAAGTTACCGGGGAGCTGTTTTTT | CASSTNYIKVTGELFF
- | TRBJ2-1 | TRBV7-2 | - | TGTGCCAGCAGCCGGGGGACCGTTAATGAGCAGTTCTTC | CASSRGTVNEQFF
TRBD2 | TRBJ2-2 | TRBV5-4 | - | TGTGCCAGCAGCTTAGCGGGGGGGCTTACCGGGGAGCTGTTTTTT | CASSLAGGLTGELFF
- | TRBJ1-2 | TRBV5-1 | - | TGCGCCAGCAGCTTGGCGCCAGGGAACTATGGCTACACCTTC | CASSLAPGNYGYTF
TRBD1 | TRBJ1-6 | TRBV11-2 | few | TGTGCCAGCAGTTGGGACAGGAATAATTCACCCCTCCACTTT | CASSWDRNNSPLHF
TRBD1 | TRBJ1-4 | TRBV6-1 | - | TGTGCCAGCACCCTCGAGCCGGGACAGGGTGGGAAACTGTTTTTT | CASTLEPGQGGKLFF
- | TRBJ2-1 | TRBV28 | - | TGTGCCAGCAGTTCGCCCCCTAAGTCTGAGCAGTTCTTC | CASSSPPKSEQFF
- | TRBJ2-6 | TRBV5-1 | - | TGCGCCAGCAGCGTCCGATGGCAGGTGCCCTCTGGGGCCAACGTCCTGACTTTC | CASSVRWQVPSGANVLTF
- | TRBJ2-7 | TRBV25-1 | - | TGTGCCAGCAGTTCCGACCCTAGTACCTACGAGCAGTACTTC | CASSSDPSTYEQYF
TRBD2 | TRBJ2-2 | TRBV27 | - | TGTGCCAGCAGTCGGGGACGGGGGGGAAACACCGGGGAGCTGTTTTTT | CASSRGRGGNTGELFF
- | TRBJ1-1 | TRBV29-1 | - | TGCAGCGTTGAAAGGCACCACGACGGATTGGGCAACCGTGAAGCTTTCTTT | CSVERHHDGLGNREAFF
TRBD2 | TRBJ2-1 | TRBV2 | - | TGTGCCAGCAGTCGACTAGCGGGGTTAAGGAATGAGCAGTTCTTC | CASSRLAGLRNEQFF
TRBD2 | TRBJ2-7 | TRBV10-3 | - | TGTGCCATCAGTGAAAACCCTAGCGGGGTATACGAGCAGTACTTC | CAISENPSGVYEQYF
TRBD1 | TRBJ1-6 | TRBV30 | - | TGTGCCTGGAGTGTAGGGGACAGTTTTTTTGGTTCACCCCTCCACTTT | CAWSVGDSFFGSPLHF
TRBD2 | TRBJ2-3 | TRBV9 | - | TGTGCCAGCAGCGCCCGTCCAAGGGGGACTAGCGGGAGGAGCACAGATACGCAGTATTTT | CASSARPRGTSGRSTDTQYF
TRBD2 | TRBJ2-5 | TRBV14 | - | TGTGCCAGCAGCCTAATTACGGGAGGGACGGAGACCCAGTACTTC | CASSLITGGTETQYF
TRBD1 | TRBJ1-5 | TRBV2 | - | TGTGCCAGCAGTGGGGACAGGCGGTTGCATTTT | CASSGDRRLHF
- | TRBJ1-1 | TRBV5-6 | - | TGTGCCAGCAGCTTGGGGCAGTCTGTTGGTGAAGCTTTCTTT | CASSLGQSVGEAFF
- | TRBJ1-1 | TRBV28 | - | TGTGCCAGCAGACCACAGAAGCCGGGGACTGAAGCTTTCTTT | CASRPQKPGTEAFF
- | TRBJ1-1 | TRBV28 | - | TGTGCCAGCGGCTGGACAGCAAACACTGAAGCTTTCTTT | CASGWTANTEAFF
- | TRBJ2-1 | TRBV15 | - | TGTGCCACCAGCAGAGTAAGCGCGAATGAGCAGTTCTTC | CATSRVSANEQFF